This T cell receptor beta chain was identified during a study of Ad26.COV2.S vaccination and SARS-CoV-2 variants. Study-level points and caveats: Assessments of TCR breadth and depth may have underestimated the total T cell responses. Substantial breadth in spike-specific CD8+ and CD4+ T cell responses was reportedly seen after vaccination.

The treatment denotes: around 19 received Ad26.COV2.S at low or high dose, single or two shots; 5 received placebo; per-sample allocation not given. The study sampled participants on day 63 after the first vaccine or placebo injection. This CDR3 has 11 amino acids. V lost 5 bases and J 10 bases, leaving 9 bases between the germline ends. The method was immunoSEQ multiplex PCR; TCRdb's version includes in-frame clones alone and lacks a portion of them. Of hundreds of thousands of clones listed, more than 75% were seen once; the top ten hold 3.4%. With regard to this clone: Its specificity is not known.

This TCR came from a person aged 18 to 59 who received the Ad26.COV2.S COVID-19 vaccine or a placebo. This sequence joins TRBV12-3 or TRBV12-4 and TRBJ2-1; D is possibly TRBD2 (5 bases). The sample here was peripheral blood, taken in a trial of Ad26.COV2.S vaccine versus placebo. In DNA, the CDR3 is TGTGCCAGCAGTCAAGCGGAGGAGCAGTTCTTC. This encodes CASSQAEEQFF.